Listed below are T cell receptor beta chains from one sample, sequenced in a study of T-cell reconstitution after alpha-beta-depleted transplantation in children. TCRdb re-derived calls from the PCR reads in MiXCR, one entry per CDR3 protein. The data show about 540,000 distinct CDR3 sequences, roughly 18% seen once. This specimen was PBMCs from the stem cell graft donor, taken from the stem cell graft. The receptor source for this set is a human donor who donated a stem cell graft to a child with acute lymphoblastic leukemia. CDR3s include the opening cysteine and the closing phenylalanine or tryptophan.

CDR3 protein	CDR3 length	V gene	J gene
CSVDSGNTEAFF	12	TRBV29-1	TRBJ1-1
CASSLAASGRAGQFF	15	TRBV28	TRBJ2-1
CASRIGTEAFGPQHF	15	TRBV19	TRBJ1-5
CASTMDLFGEQFF	13	TRBV5-1	TRBJ2-1
CASRTGTGTSETQYF	15	TRBV12-3/TRBV12-4	TRBJ2-5
CASRTTESAAREQYF	15	TRBV27	TRBJ2-7
CASSWTGGLEQYF	13	TRBV3-1	TRBJ2-7
CASSFLAGGPDTQYF	15	TRBV6-2/TRBV6-3	TRBJ2-3
CSARGLAAGGHTDTQYF	17	TRBV20-1	TRBJ2-3
CASSRDRAGDTEAFF	15	TRBV7-6	TRBJ1-1
CASSQEKRSSYEQYF	15	TRBV4-1	TRBJ2-7
CASSLRDGGYEQYF	14	TRBV5-1	TRBJ2-7
CASSSTRPINQPQHF	15	TRBV12-3/TRBV12-4	TRBJ1-5
CSARGTGGFYGYTF	14	TRBV20-1	TRBJ1-2
CSARRGQGTDTQYF	14	TRBV20-1	TRBJ2-3
CASRVTGGGGLEAFF	15	TRBV6-1	TRBJ1-1
CASSQGGTGRTDTQYF	16	TRBV4-1	TRBJ2-3
CASSSDPNAGELFF	14	TRBV5-1	TRBJ2-2
CAIGEEQYF	9	TRBV10-3	TRBJ2-7
CASRRQGARPYTEAFF	16	TRBV6-1	TRBJ1-1
CASSPDIEETQYF	13	TRBV12-3/TRBV12-4	TRBJ2-5
CASSLSDRANGNTEAFF	17	TRBV7-9	TRBJ1-1
CSASLVRSRDYGYTF	15	TRBV20-1	TRBJ1-2
CASSGDRGLDTDTQYF	16	TRBV5-1	TRBJ2-3
CASSFLVTGELFF	13	TRBV7-6	TRBJ2-2
CSVEQGTEAFF	11	TRBV29-1	TRBJ1-1